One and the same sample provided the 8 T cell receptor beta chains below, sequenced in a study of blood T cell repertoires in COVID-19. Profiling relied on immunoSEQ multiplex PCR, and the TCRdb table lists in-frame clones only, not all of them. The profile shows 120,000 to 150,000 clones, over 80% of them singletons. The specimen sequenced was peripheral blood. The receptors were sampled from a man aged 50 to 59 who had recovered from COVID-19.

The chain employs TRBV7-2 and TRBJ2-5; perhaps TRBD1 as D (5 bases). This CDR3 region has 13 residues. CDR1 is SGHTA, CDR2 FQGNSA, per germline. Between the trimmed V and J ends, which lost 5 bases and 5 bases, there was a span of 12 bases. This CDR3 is CASSPQGWETQYF. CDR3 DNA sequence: TGTGCCAGCAGCCCTCAGGGATGGGAGACCCAGTACTTC.

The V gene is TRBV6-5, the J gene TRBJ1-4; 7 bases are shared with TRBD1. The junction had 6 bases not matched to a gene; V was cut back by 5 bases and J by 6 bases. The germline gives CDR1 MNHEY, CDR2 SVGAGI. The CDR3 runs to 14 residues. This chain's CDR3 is CASSRGQFHEKLFF. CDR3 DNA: TGTGCCAGCAGTCGGGGACAGTTTCATGAAAAACTGTTTTTT.

DNA for the CDR3: TGTGCCAGCAGCTTCGGACAGGGGGCGGGCTATGGCTACACCTTC. Protein product: CASSFGQGAGYGYTF. The genes are TRBV5-6 and TRBJ1-2, with 11 positions matching TRBD1. Germline CDR1 is SGHDT and CDR2 is YYEEEE. V dropped 2 bases and J dropped 4; count of bases not matched to a gene: 4. The CDR3 runs 15 residues.

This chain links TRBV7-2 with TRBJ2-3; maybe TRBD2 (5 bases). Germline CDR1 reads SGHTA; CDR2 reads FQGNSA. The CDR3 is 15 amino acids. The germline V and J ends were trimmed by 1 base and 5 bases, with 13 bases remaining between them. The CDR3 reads CASSLVGLAGDTQYF. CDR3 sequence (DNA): TGTGCCAGCAGCTTAGTAGGACTTGCCGGAGATACGCAGTATTTT.

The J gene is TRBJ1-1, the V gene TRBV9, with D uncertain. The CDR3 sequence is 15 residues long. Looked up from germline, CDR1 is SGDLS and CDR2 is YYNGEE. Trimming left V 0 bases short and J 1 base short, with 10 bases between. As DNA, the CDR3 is TGTGCCAGCAGCGTAGCGGAGGGCCCGAACACTGAAGCTTTCTTT. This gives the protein CASSVAEGPNTEAFF.

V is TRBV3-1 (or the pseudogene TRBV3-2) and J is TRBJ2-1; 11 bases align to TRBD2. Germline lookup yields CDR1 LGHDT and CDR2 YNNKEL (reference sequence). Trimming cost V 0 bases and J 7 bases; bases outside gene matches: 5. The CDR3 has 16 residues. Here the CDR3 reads CASSQEASGGLNEQFF. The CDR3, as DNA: TGTGCCAGCAGCCAAGAGGCTAGCGGGGGGCTGAATGAGCAGTTCTTC.

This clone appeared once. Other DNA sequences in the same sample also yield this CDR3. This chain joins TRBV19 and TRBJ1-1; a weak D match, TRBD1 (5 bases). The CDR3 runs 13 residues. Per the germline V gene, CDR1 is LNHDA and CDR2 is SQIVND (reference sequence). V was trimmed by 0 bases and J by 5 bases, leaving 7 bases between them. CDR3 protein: CASSIDRGTEAFF. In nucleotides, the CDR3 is TGTGCCAGTAGTATAGATCGGGGGACTGAAGCTTTCTTT.

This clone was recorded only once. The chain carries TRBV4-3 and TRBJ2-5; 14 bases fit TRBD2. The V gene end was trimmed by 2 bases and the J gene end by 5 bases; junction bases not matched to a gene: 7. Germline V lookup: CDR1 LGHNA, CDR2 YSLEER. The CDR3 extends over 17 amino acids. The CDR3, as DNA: TGCGCCAGCAGCCAACTTTTGACTAGCGGGGGGGCGGAGACCCAGTACTTC. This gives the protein CASSQLLTSGGAETQYF.